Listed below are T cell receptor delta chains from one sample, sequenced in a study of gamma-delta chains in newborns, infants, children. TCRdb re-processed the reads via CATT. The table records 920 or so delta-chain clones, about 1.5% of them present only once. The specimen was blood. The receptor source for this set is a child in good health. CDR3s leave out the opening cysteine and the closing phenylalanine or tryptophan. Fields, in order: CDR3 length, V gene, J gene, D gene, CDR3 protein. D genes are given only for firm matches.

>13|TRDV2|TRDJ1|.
ACDTVGPNTDKLI
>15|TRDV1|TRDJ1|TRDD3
ALGELSPAGYAKALI
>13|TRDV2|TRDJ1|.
ACDTLLELDDKLI
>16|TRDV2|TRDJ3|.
ACDTAWESSWDTRQMF
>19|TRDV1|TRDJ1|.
ALGEPALGSYWGPYTDKLI
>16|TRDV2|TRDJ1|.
ACDTLANRGTYTDKLI
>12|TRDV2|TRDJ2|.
ACDTWGLTAQLF
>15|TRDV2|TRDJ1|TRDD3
ACDKLGDRGNTDKLI
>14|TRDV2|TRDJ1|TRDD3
ACDTLTGGDTDKLI
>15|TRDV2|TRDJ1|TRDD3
ACDSLGVGYVTDKLI
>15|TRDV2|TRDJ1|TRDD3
ACDTGGIRAYTDKLI
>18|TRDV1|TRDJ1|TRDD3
ALGEGLRSGGSPVSDKLI
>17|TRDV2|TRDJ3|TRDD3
ACDTAGGPSSWDTRQMF
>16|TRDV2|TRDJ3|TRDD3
ACDTVGESSWDTRQMF
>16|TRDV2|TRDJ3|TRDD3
ACDTGGYASWDTRQMF
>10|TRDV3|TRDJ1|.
AFRFDTDKLI
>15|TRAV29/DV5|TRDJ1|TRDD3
AASEALLGDPTDKLI
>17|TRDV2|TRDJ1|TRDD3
ACDTVPVLGDSHTDKLI
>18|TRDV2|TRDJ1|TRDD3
ACDYVLGDTRTKQTDKLI
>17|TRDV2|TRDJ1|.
ACDTLNGGPPGYTDKLI